These 32 T cell receptor beta chains were all obtained from the same sample, sequenced in a study of CD8 T cells in ankylosing spondylitis (dated by TCRdb to 2017 to 2019). Overall results and qualifications from the work: A TCR beta motif of fewer than 10 highly homologous amino acid variants appeared characteristic of blood from ankylosing spondylitis patients.

The antigens these receptors bind are not known. The library was prepared using 5' RACE. TCRdb records Illumina HiSeq 2500 as the sequencer. TCRdb ran its own pipeline on the public reads, namely fastp trimming at Q25 and MiXCR clone calling, and kept in-frame beta chains. Every CDR3 protein is listed once, alongside the most common genes and DNA of its rows. A total of hundreds of thousands of distinct CDR3 sequences appear in this sample, roughly a quarter of them only once. The ten largest make up roughly 0.9% of the sample. The sample was blood, either unsorted or a sorted T cell fraction (not recorded which). These receptors were obtained from a male donor with ankylosing spondylitis.

This clonotype was counted only a few times. The chain joins TRBV27 to TRBJ2-2; D tentatively reads TRBD1 or TRBD2 (5 bases each). This CDR3 contains 14 residues. Looked up from germline, CDR1 is MNHEY and CDR2 is SMNVEV (reference sequence). V lost 8 bases to trimming and J lost 4 bases, with 14 bases between them. The CDR3, as DNA: TGTGCCAGCCGGCCTTCAGGGAGCACCGGGGAGCTGTTTTTT. Translating gives CASRPSGSTGELFF.

The V and J genes are TRBV20-1 and TRBJ1-3; D is undetermined. The V end lost 3 bases, the J end lost 1 base, and 7 bases lay between the germline ends. This CDR3 is built from 13 residues. The germline V gene encodes CDR1 DFQATT and CDR2 SNEGSKA (reference sequence). For the CDR3, the DNA is TGCAGTGCTAGGGACGCATCTGGAAACACCATATATTTT. Protein product: CSARDASGNTIYF.

The table lists this clonotype with many counts. This rearrangement joins TRBV3-1 to TRBJ1-1; 8 nucleotides line up with TRBD1. Germline loops: CDR1 LGHDT, CDR2 YNNKEL (reference sequence). The CDR3 is made up of 16 amino acids. The junction had 8 bases not matched to a gene; V was cut back by 3 bases and J by 2 bases. This CDR3 is CASSHDRGMANTEAFF. The CDR3 DNA sequence: TGTGCCAGCAGCCACGACAGGGGAATGGCCAACACTGAAGCTTTCTTT. Full variable domain (rest looked up from reference TRBV3-1 and TRBJ1-1): DTAVSQTPKYLVTQMGNDKSIKCEQNLGHDTMYWYKQDSKKFLKIMFSYNNKELIINETVPNRFSPKSPDKAHLNLHINSLELGDSAVYFCASSHDRGMANTEAFFGQGTRLTVV.

This clonotype has just a few counts. This sequence joins TRBV28 and TRBJ2-7; D possibly matches TRBD1 or TRBD2 (5 bases each). The CDR3 loop spans 14 amino acids. The V end lost 7 bases, the J end lost 0 bases, and 13 bases lay between the germline ends. CDR1 MDHEN and CDR2 SYDVKM come from the germline V gene. CDR3 DNA sequence: TGTGCCAGCACCGACCGGGACGGCTCCTACGAGCAGTACTTC. Amino acid sequence: CASTDRDGSYEQYF.

This clonotype was observed a single time. The rearrangement joins TRBV27 to TRBJ2-7; D is possibly TRBD1 (5 bases). This CDR3 contains 13 residues. Germline V gene sequence: CDR1 MNHEY, CDR2 SMNVEV (reference sequence). V lost 5 bases to trimming and J lost 6 bases, with 14 bases between them. CDR3 bases: TGTGCCAGCAGTCGCACAGGCCCCGGCGAGCAGTACTTC. Translating gives CASSRTGPGEQYF.

J is TRBJ1-2 and V is TRBV28; no clear D. CDR3 length equals 14 residues. Per the germline V gene, CDR1 is MDHEN and CDR2 is SYDVKM. Trimming pared 7 bases from V and 2 bases from J, leaving 14 bases between. In DNA form, the CDR3 reads TGTGCCAGCAAACCCCGAGGGCCAAACTATGGCTACACCTTC. Residues: CASKPRGPNYGYTF.

This clonotype was counted between two and nine times. The J gene is TRBJ2-1, the V gene TRBV20-1; 7 positions match TRBD2. The V segment lost 3 bases and the J segment 7 bases; nucleotides outside the gene matches: 9. Germline values: CDR1 DFQATT, CDR2 SNEGSKA (reference sequence). This CDR3 has 14 residues. The CDR3 spells CSASNLGLSNEQFF. CDR3 DNA sequence: TGCAGTGCTAGCAATCTGGGACTATCGAATGAGCAGTTCTTC.

This clonotype was detected many times. The chain has TRBV12-3 or TRBV12-4 and TRBJ2-1; 8 bases are shared with TRBD1. This CDR3 is 14 amino acids long. V trimming: 6 bases; J trimming: 7 bases; junction bases outside the gene matches: 8. CDR3 sequence: CASRPSTGANEQFF. The DNA of the CDR3 is TGTGCCAGCAGGCCGTCGACAGGGGCAAATGAGCAGTTCTTC.

The chain employs TRBV29-1 and TRBJ1-3, with D possibly being TRBD1 (5 bases). CDR1 SQVTM and CDR2 ANQGSEA come from the germline V gene. The length of the CDR3 is 14 residues. The V and J ends lost 6 bases and 5 bases respectively, with 17 bases between them. CDR3 in DNA: TGCAGCGTATCCCCAACGGGGGACCGAAACACCATATATTTT. Protein sequence: CSVSPTGDRNTIYF.

J is TRBJ2-1 and V is TRBV20-1; D is tentatively TRBD1 or TRBD2 (5 bases each). The CDR3 runs 16 residues. V was trimmed by 0 bases and J by 4 bases, leaving 16 bases between them. In germline, CDR1 is DFQATT, CDR2 SNEGSKA (reference sequence). This chain's CDR3 is CSARDLGALLYNEQFF. CDR3 in DNA: TGCAGTGCTAGAGATCTCGGGGCACTTCTTTACAATGAGCAGTTCTTC.

The chain employs TRBV6-2 or TRBV6-3 and TRBJ1-1; a weak D match, TRBD1 (6 bases). The CDR3 is 16 amino acids. V dropped 2 bases and J dropped 5 bases, with 18 bases sitting between them. Germline-derived CDR1 and CDR2 are MNHEY and SVGEGT. The CDR3, as DNA: TGTGCCAGCAGTTACGGAGGGGCCCGAACAGGGACTGAAGCTTTCTTT. This translates into CASSYGGARTGTEAFF.

This clonotype has more than one count but fewer than ten. The chain employs TRBV11-2 and TRBJ2-5, with D possibly matching TRBD1 (8 bases). The CDR3 loop spans 16 amino acids. V lost 3 bases to trimming and J lost 2 bases, with 16 bases between them. The germline CDR1 and CDR2 sequences are SGHAT and FQNNGV. The CDR3 sequence: CASSFQGAGVQETQYF. CDR3 DNA sequence: TGTGCCAGCAGCTTTCAGGGGGCGGGAGTTCAAGAGACCCAGTACTTC.

The V call is TRBV10-2, the J call TRBJ2-1, with TRBD2 matching over 12 bases. Trimming at V came to 6 bases and at J to 9 bases, leaving 3 bases not matched to a gene. This CDR3 comprises 13 residues. Germline V gene data show CDR1 as WSHSY and CDR2 as SAAADI. The CDR3 loop reads CASRSTSGSEQFF. CDR3 nucleotide sequence: TGCGCCAGCAGGTCGACTAGCGGGAGTGAGCAGTTCTTC.

This clonotype was seen a few times. V is TRBV6-2 or TRBV6-3 and J is TRBJ2-1, with D hard to call. CDR1 and CDR2 from the germline V gene are MNHEY and SVGEGT. This CDR3 is 13 amino acids long. Deletions cut 6 bases from V and 5 bases from J, with 11 bases between. The CDR3 reads CASSQERDNEQFF. CDR3 nucleotides: TGTGCCAGCAGCCAGGAACGGGACAATGAGCAGTTCTTC.

The chain links TRBV10-3 to TRBJ2-1; 12 positions match TRBD2. Per germline, CDR1 ENHRY and CDR2 SYGVKD. This CDR3 is built from 15 residues. The V segment lost 2 bases and the J segment 7 bases; nucleotides outside the gene matches: 3. For the CDR3, the DNA is TGTGCCATCAGTGAGGGACTAGCGGGGAAGAATGAGCAGTTCTTC. Protein sequence: CAISEGLAGKNEQFF.

The V gene is TRBV6-2 or TRBV6-3, the J gene TRBJ2-7; D might be TRBD1 (5 bases). The CDR3 loop spans 14 amino acids. V lost 3 bases, J lost 3 bases, and 12 bases lay in between. CDR1 MNHEY and CDR2 SVGEGT come from the germline V gene. The CDR3 is CASSYREQDYEQYV. In DNA form, the CDR3 reads TGTGCCAGCAGTTATCGAGAACAGGACTACGAGCAGTACGTC.

About this clonotype itself: Compared with germline, one end of the junction differs, possibly owing to a read error. The genes are TRBV7-9 and TRBJ2-7, with D possibly matching TRBD2 (6 bases). The CDR3 runs 13 residues. The germline V gene has CDR1 SEHNR and CDR2 FQNEAQ (reference sequence). Here the CDR3 DNA reads TGTGCCAGCAGCTTAGGGGAGGCCCGAGACCGACTTTTC. Translation: CASSLGEARDRLF.

The rearrangement uses TRBV18 and TRBJ2-7; D remains unclear. The CDR3 runs to 13 residues. Between the trimmed V and J ends, which lost 4 bases and 4 bases, there was a span of 11 bases. Germline CDR1 is KGHSH and CDR2 is LQKENI. The CDR3 loop is CASSLLDAYEQYF. CDR3 DNA: TGTGCCAGCTCACTTCTGGACGCTTACGAGCAGTACTTC.

This clonotype was counted a few times. V usage is TRBV5-1 and J usage is TRBJ2-1; the D is unclear. The CDR3 extends over 14 amino acids. The V end lost 5 bases, the J end lost 2 bases, and 11 bases lay between the germline ends. Germline CDR1 reads SGHRS; CDR2 reads YFSETQ. CDR3 coding DNA: TGCGCCAGCAGTTCCCAGGCGACCTACAATGAGCAGTTCTTC. Protein: CASSSQATYNEQFF.

The chain uses TRBV12-3 or TRBV12-4 and TRBJ2-6; D unresolved. Trimming left V 3 bases short and J 1 base short, with 13 bases between. The CDR3 is 17 residues long. The CDR3 coding sequence is TGTGCCAGCAGTTTGAAAGAGATTGGATCTGGGGCCAACGTCCTGACTTTC. Protein product: CASSLKEIGSGANVLTF.

The chain couples TRBV20-1 to TRBJ2-7, with 9 bases lining up with TRBD2. This CDR3 spans 15 amino acids. The germline V gene encodes CDR1 DFQATT and CDR2 SNEGSKA (reference sequence). The J segment lost 7 bases and the V segment lost 5 bases, leaving 15 bases of the junction unmatched. DNA for the CDR3: TGCAGTGCTGGAAGCTCGCGCGCGGGAGGGAATGAGCAGTACTTC. Protein product: CSAGSSRAGGNEQYF.

The chain combines TRBV11-1 with TRBJ2-5; D possibly corresponds to TRBD2 (6 bases). Germline CDR1 and CDR2: SGHAT and FQDESV (reference sequence). V was cut by 1 base and J by 2 bases, with 23 bases left in between. The CDR3 consists of 19 residues. CDR3 protein: CASSLDSFGVAAVQETQYF. The CDR3 DNA is TGTGCCAGCAGCTTAGACAGCTTCGGAGTAGCGGCCGTTCAAGAGACCCAGTACTTC.

The rearrangement uses TRBV2 and TRBJ2-1; D gene ambiguous. V gave up 6 bases and J gave up 4 bases, with 10 bases separating them. The CDR3 runs 13 residues. Germline loops: CDR1 SNHLY, CDR2 FYNNEI. The CDR3: CASSPVSYNEQFF. The DNA of the CDR3 is TGTGCCAGCAGCCCAGTGTCGTACAATGAGCAGTTCTTC.

This clonotype was counted only a few times. The chain combines TRBV4-1 with TRBJ2-1; the D is unclear. Germline lookup yields CDR1 MGHRA and CDR2 YSYEKL. CDR3 length equals 14 residues. V was clipped by 1 base and J by 7 bases, with 11 bases between them. The CDR3 spells CASSQAQLVNEQFF. In nucleotides, the CDR3 is TGCGCCAGCAGCCAAGCTCAGCTAGTTAATGAGCAGTTCTTC.

The chain has TRBV5-1 and TRBJ2-5; tentatively, D is TRBD2 (6 bases). CDR3 length: 14 residues. Deletions cut 2 bases from V and 4 bases from J, with 12 bases between. Germline-derived CDR1 and CDR2 are SGHRS and YFSETQ. CDR3 residues: CASSFGGSRETQYF. Here the CDR3 DNA reads TGCGCCAGCAGCTTTGGAGGGTCCCGAGAGACCCAGTACTTC.

V gene TRBV7-2 combines with J gene TRBJ1-1; TRBD1 agrees at 8 bases. J gave up 5 bases and V 5 bases, and 7 bases lay outside the gene matches. The CDR3 sequence is 14 residues long. In germline, CDR1 is SGHTA, CDR2 FQGNSA. The CDR3, as DNA: TGTGCCAGCAGCCTCCCAGGGGGCGTAACTGAAGCTTTCTTT. This gives the protein CASSLPGGVTEAFF.

This chain uses TRBV11-3 with TRBJ2-5; D may correspond to TRBD1 or TRBD2 (5 bases each). The CDR3 is 15 residues long. V lost 5 bases and J lost 9, with 22 bases in between. From germline, CDR1 is SGHNT and CDR2 YENEEA. DNA of the CDR3: TGTGCCAGCAGCCTATCACCGGGACCTAGAGCGGCCCAGTACTTC. Its translation is CASSLSPGPRAAQYF.

The chain combines TRBV6-2 or TRBV6-3 with TRBJ2-1; tentative D call: TRBD2 (5 bases). Germline loops: CDR1 MNHEY, CDR2 SVGEGT. V lost 5 bases, J lost 9 bases, and 14 bases lay in between. CDR3 length: 13 amino acids. CDR3 loop: CASSPSFTSEQFF. DNA of the CDR3: TGTGCCAGCAGTCCTTCCTTTACTAGTGAGCAGTTCTTC.

The chain recombines TRBV20-1 with TRBJ2-3; 10 nucleotides line up with TRBD2. The ends lost 4 bases at V and 3 bases at J; junction bases unmatched: 13. The germline V gene has CDR1 DFQATT and CDR2 SNEGSKA (reference sequence). The CDR3 consists of 17 residues. In nucleotides, the CDR3 is TGCAGTGCTACTCCCGGGGCCGGGACTAGCGTAACAGATACGCAGTATTTT. Translation: CSATPGAGTSVTDTQYF.

This clonotype was counted only a few times. The chain uses TRBV7-9 and TRBJ1-3; no clear D. Germline lookup yields CDR1 SEHNR and CDR2 FQNEAQ (reference sequence). V dropped 5 bases and J dropped 6 bases, with 8 bases sitting between them. The CDR3 loop spans 12 amino acids. In DNA, the CDR3 is TGTGCCAGCAGCAAAATGGAAAACACCATATATTTT. Translated, it gives CASSKMENTIYF.

The chain is built from TRBV5-1 and TRBJ1-4; perhaps TRBD1 as D (5 bases). The CDR3 runs to 17 residues. Germline loops: CDR1 SGHRS, CDR2 YFSETQ. The V end lost 3 bases, the J end lost 0 bases, and 15 bases lay between the germline ends. CDR3 DNA: TGCGCCAGCAGCTCGGTTCGGGGCCCAACAACTAATGAAAAACTGTTTTTT. Protein: CASSSVRGPTTNEKLFF.

This clonotype was seen a handful of times. The chain links TRBV11-2 to TRBJ2-1, with TRBD2 identical over 7 bases. The CDR3 runs to 14 residues. Germline assignment: CDR1 SGHAT and CDR2 FQNNGV. J was trimmed by 5 bases and V by 5 bases; bases with no gene match: 6. CDR3 sequence: CASSDPSGDNEQFF. CDR3 bases: TGTGCCAGCAGCGATCCCAGCGGGGACAATGAGCAGTTCTTC.